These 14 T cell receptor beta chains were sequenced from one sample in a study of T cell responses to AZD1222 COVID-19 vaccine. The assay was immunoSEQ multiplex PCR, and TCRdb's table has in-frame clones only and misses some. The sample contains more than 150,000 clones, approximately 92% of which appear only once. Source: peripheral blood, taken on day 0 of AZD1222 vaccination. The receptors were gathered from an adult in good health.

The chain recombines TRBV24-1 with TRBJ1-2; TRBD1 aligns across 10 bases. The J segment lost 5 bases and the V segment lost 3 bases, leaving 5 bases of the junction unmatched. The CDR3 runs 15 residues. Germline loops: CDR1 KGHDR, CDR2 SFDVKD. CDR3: CATSDPGTGVYGYTF. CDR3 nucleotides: TGTGCCACCAGTGATCCCGGGACAGGGGTTTATGGCTACACCTTC.

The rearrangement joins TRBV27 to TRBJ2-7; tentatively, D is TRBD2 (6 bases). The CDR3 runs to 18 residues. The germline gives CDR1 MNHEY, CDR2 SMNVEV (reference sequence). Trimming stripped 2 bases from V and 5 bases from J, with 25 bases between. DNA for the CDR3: TGTGCCAGCAGTTTAAGCGGAGGGAGCACTACGGGCTTGGACGAGCAGTACTTC. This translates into CASSLSGGSTTGLDEQYF.

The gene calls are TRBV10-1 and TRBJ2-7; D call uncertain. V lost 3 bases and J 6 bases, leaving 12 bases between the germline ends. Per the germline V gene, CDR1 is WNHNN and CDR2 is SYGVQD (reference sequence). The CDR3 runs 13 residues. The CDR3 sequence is CASSDGLVGEQYF. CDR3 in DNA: TGCGCCAGCAGTGATGGGTTAGTCGGCGAGCAGTACTTC.

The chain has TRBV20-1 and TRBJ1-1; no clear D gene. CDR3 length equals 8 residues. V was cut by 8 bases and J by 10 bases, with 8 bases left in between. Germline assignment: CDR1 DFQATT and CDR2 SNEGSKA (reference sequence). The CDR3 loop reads CSTQRAFF. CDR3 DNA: TGCAGTACCCAAAGAGCTTTCTTT.

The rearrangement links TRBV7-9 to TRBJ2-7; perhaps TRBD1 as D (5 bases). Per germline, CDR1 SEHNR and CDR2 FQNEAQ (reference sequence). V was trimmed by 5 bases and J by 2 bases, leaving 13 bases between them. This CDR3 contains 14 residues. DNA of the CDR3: TGTGCCAGCAGCCCACGGACACCGACCTACGAGCAGTACTTC. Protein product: CASSPRTPTYEQYF. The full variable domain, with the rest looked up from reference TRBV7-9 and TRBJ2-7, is DTGVSQNPRHKITKRGQNVTFRCDPISEHNRLYWYRQTLGQGPEFLTYFQNEAQLEKSRLLSDRFSAERPKGSFSTLEIQRTEQGDSAMYLCASSPRTPTYEQYFGPGTRLTVT.

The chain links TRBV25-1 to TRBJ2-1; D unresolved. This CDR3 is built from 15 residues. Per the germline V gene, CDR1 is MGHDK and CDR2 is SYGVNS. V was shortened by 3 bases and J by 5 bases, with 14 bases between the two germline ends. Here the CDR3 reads CASSDRFIRNNEQFF. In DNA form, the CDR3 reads TGTGCCAGCAGTGATCGTTTCATTCGAAACAATGAGCAGTTCTTC.

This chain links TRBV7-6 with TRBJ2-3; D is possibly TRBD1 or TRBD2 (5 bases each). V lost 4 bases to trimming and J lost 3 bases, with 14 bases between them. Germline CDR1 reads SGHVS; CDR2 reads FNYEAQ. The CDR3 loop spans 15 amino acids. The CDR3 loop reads CASSSTGPGTDTQYF. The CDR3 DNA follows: TGTGCCAGCAGCTCAACAGGCCCGGGGACAGATACGCAGTATTTT.

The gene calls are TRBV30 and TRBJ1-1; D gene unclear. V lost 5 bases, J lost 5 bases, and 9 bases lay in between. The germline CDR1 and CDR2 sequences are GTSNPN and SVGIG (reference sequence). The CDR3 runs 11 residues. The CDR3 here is CAWLRVTEAFF. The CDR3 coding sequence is TGTGCCTGGTTAAGGGTGACTGAAGCTTTCTTT.

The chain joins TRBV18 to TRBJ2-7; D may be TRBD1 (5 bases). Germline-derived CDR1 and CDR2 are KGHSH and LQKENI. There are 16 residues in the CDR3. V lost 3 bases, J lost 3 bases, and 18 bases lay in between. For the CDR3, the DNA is TGTGCCAGCTCACCTGCCCCACCAGGGTTGGGCTACGAGCAGTACTTC. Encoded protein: CASSPAPPGLGYEQYF.

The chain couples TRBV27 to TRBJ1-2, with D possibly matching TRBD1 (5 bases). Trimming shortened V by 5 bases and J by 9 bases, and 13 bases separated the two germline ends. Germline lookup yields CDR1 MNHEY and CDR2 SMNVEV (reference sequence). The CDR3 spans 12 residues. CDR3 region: CASSPRGLSYTF. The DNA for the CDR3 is TGTGCCAGCAGTCCCCGGGGCCTCAGCTACACCTTC.

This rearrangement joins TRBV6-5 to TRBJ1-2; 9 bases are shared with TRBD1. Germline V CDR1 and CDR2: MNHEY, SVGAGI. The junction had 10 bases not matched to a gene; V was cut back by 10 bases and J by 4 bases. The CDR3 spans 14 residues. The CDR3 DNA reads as TGTGCCACTACGGAGAGGACAGGGGTCTATGGCTACACCTTC. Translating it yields CATTERTGVYGYTF.

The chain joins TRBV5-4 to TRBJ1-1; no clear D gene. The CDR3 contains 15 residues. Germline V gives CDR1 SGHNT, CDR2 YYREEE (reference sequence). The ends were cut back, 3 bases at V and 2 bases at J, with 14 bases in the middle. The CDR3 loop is CASSSARGANTEAFF. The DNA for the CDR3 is TGTGCCAGCAGCTCTGCCCGGGGTGCAAACACTGAAGCTTTCTTT.

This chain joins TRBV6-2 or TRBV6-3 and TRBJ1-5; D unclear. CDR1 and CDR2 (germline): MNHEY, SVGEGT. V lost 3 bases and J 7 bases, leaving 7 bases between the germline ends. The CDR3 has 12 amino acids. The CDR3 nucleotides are TGTGCCAGCAGTTATGGGGTACAGCCCCAGCATTTT. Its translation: CASSYGVQPQHF.

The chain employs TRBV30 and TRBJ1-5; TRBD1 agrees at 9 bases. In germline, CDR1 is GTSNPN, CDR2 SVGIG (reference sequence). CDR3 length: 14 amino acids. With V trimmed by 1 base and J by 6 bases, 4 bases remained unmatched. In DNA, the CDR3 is TGTGCCTGGAGTGGACAGGGGGTTGCTCAGCCCCAGCATTTT. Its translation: CAWSGQGVAQPQHF.